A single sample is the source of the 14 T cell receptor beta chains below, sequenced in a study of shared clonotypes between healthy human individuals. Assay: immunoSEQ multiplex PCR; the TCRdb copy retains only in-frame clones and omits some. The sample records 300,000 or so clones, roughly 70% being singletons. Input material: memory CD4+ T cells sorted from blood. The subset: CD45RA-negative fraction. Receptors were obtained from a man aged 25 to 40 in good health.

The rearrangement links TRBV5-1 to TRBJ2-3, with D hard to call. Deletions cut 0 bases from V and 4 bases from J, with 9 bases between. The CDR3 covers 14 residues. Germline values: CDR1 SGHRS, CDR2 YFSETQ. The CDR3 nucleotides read TGCGCCAGCAGCTTGGTGGGGATCGCAGATACGCAGTATTTT. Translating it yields CASSLVGIADTQYF.

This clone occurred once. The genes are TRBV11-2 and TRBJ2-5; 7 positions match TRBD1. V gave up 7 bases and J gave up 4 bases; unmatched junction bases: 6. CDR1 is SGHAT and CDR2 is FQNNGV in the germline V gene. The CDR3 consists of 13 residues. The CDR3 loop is CASNPDRSETQYF. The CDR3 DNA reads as TGTGCCAGCAACCCGGACAGGTCAGAGACCCAGTACTTC. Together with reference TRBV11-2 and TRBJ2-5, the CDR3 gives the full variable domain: EAGVAQSPRYKIIEKRQSVAFWCNPISGHATLYWYQQILGQGPKLLIQFQNNGVVDDSQLPKDRFSAERLKGVDSTLKIQPAKLEDSAVYLCASNPDRSETQYFGPGTRLLVL.

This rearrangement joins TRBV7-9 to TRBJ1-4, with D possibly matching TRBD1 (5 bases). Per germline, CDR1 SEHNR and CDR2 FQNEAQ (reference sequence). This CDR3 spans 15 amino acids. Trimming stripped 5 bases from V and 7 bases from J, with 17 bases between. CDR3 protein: CASSRSQGFSEKLFF. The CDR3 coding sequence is TGTGCCAGCAGCCGTTCGCAGGGATTTTCTGAAAAACTGTTTTTT. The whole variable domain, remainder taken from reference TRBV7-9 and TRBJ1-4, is DTGVSQNPRHKITKRGQNVTFRCDPISEHNRLYWYRQTLGQGPEFLTYFQNEAQLEKSRLLSDRFSAERPKGSFSTLEIQRTEQGDSAMYLCASSRSQGFSEKLFFGSGTQLSVL.

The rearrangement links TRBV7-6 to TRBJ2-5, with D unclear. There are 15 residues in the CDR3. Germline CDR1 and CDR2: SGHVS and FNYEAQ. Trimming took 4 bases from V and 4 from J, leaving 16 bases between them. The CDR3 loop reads CASSSNGKKAETQYF. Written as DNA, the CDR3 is TGTGCCAGCAGCTCCAATGGGAAGAAGGCAGAGACCCAGTACTTC.

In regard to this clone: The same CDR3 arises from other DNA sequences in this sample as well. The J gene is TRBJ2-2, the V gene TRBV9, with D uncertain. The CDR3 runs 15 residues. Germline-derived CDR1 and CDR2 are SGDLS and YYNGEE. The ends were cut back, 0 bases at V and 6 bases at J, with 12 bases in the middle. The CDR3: CASSVAGTSAGELFF. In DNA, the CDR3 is TGTGCCAGCAGCGTAGCAGGCACGTCGGCCGGGGAGCTGTTTTTT.

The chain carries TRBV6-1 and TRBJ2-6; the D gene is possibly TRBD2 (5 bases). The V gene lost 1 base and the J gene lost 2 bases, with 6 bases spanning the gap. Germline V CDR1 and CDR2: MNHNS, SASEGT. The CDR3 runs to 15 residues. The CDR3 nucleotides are TGTGCCAGCAGTGAAGGGGGAGCTGGGGCCAACGTCCTGACTTTC. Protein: CASSEGGAGANVLTF.

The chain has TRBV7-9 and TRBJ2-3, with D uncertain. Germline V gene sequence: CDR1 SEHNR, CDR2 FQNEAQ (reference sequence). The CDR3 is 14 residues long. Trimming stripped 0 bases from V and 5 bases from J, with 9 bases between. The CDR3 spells CASSLALGRDTQYF. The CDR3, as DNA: TGTGCCAGCAGCTTAGCCTTGGGAAGAGATACGCAGTATTTT.

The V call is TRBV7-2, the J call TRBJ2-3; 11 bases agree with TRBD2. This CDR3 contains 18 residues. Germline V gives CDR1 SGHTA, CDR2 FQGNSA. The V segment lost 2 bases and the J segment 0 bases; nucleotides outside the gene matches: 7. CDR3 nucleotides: TGTGCCAGCAGCTTATACGGGACTAGCGGCTTAAGCACAGATACGCAGTATTTT. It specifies CASSLYGTSGLSTDTQYF.

CDR3: CASSLVQIQGAQFF. The DNA of the CDR3 is TGTGCCAGCAGCTTAGTCCAGATTCAGGGAGCGCAGTTCTTC. The chain uses TRBV7-8 and TRBJ2-1; possibly TRBD1 or TRBD2 for D (5 bases each). V was clipped by 1 base and J by 12 bases, with 16 bases between them. The CDR3 spans 14 residues. From germline, CDR1 is SGHVS and CDR2 FQNEAQ.

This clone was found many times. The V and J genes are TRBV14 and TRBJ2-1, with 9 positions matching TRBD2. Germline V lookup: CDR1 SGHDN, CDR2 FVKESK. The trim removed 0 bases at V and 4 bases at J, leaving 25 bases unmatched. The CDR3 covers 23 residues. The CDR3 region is CASSQDIRGETSGPGGGYNEQFF. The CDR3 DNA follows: TGTGCCAGCAGCCAAGACATTCGGGGCGAGACTAGCGGACCCGGAGGTGGGTACAATGAGCAGTTCTTC.

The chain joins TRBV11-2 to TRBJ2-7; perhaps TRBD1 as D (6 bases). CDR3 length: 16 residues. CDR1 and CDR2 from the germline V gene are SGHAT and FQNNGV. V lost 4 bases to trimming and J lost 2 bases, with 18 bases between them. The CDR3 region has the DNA TGTGCCAGCAGCTCATGGGGTCGGACAGACGCCTACGAGCAGTACTTC. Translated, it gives CASSSWGRTDAYEQYF. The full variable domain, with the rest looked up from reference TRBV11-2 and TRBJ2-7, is EAGVAQSPRYKIIEKRQSVAFWCNPISGHATLYWYQQILGQGPKLLIQFQNNGVVDDSQLPKDRFSAERLKGVDSTLKIQPAKLEDSAVYLCASSSWGRTDAYEQYFGPGTRLTVT.

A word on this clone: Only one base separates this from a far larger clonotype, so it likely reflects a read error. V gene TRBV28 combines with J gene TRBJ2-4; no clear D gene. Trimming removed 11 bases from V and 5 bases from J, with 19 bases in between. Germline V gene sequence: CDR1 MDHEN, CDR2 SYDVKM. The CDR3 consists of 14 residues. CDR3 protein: CAGTISSIENIQYF. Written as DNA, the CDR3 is TGTGCCGGCACCATAAGCAGTATCGAAAACATTCAGTACTTC.

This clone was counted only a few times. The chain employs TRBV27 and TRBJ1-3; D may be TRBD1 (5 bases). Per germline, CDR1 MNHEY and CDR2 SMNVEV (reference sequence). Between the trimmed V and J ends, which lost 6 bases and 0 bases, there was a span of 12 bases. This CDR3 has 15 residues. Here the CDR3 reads CASRKTGPSGNTIYF. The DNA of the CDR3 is TGTGCCAGCAGAAAAACGGGGCCCTCTGGAAACACCATATATTTT.

The CDR3 region has the DNA TGTGCTAGTGGTTTGGTAACGGGGTACACCGGGGAGCTGTTTTTT. Amino acids: CASGLVTGYTGELFF. V is TRBV12-5 and J is TRBJ2-2, with D maybe TRBD2 (5 bases). Germline values: CDR1 LGHNT, CDR2 FRNRAP. This CDR3 is built from 15 residues. Deletions cut 0 bases from V and 3 bases from J, with 8 bases between.